The 20 T cell receptor beta chains presented below share a single source sample, sequenced in a study of shared clonotypes between healthy human individuals. The assay was immunoSEQ multiplex PCR, and TCRdb's table has in-frame clones only and misses some. In the table there are about 460,000 clones, roughly four fifths of which are singletons. The specimen was PBMCs. These receptor sequences come from a woman between 40 and 50 years old in good health. Some clones in this sample may be carry-over from other donors' samples.

Turning to this clone: A read error may explain this, as a much larger clone is one base away. The genes are TRBV11-3 and TRBJ2-3; D not certain. The V end lost 5 bases, the J end lost 4 bases, and 13 bases lay between the germline ends. Germline-derived CDR1 and CDR2 are SGHNT and YENEEA. This CDR3 comprises 14 residues. Here the CDR3 DNA reads TGTGCCAGCAGCCCCCGGAGAAGCGCAGATACGCAGTATTTT. As protein: CASSPRRSADTQYF.

J is TRBJ2-1 and V is TRBV7-9; D not certain. V lost 2 bases, J lost 0 bases, and 8 bases lay in between. The germline gives CDR1 SEHNR, CDR2 FQNEAQ (reference sequence). The CDR3 is 15 residues long. CDR3 region: CASSLRLNSYNEQFF. The CDR3 coding sequence is TGTGCCAGCAGCTTACGGCTGAACTCCTACAATGAGCAGTTCTTC. Full variable domain (outside the CDR3, taken from reference TRBV7-9 and TRBJ2-1): DTGVSQNPRHKITKRGQNVTFRCDPISEHNRLYWYRQTLGQGPEFLTYFQNEAQLEKSRLLSDRFSAERPKGSFSTLEIQRTEQGDSAMYLCASSLRLNSYNEQFFGPGTRLTVL.

As concerns this clone: This probably arose from a read error, given a far larger clone one base away. V is TRBV2 and J is TRBJ2-6; D not certain. V dropped 8 bases and J dropped 1 base, with 3 bases sitting between them. Per germline, CDR1 SNHLY and CDR2 FYNNEI. CDR3 length: 12 amino acids. CDR3 residues: CASPSGANVLTF. The DNA of the CDR3 is TGTGCCAGCCCTTCTGGGGCCAACGTCCTGACTTTC.

V and J are TRBV5-8 and TRBJ2-7; no firm D call. The CDR3 length is 14 residues. Trimming removed 4 bases at V and 6 bases at J, with 17 bases between. Germline V CDR1 and CDR2: SGHTS, YDEGEE. The CDR3 DNA reads TGTGCCAGCAGCCCGACGCCCACTCCGCGCGAGCAGTACTTC. This codes for CASSPTPTPREQYF.

This chain connects TRBV7-9 to TRBJ1-2, with D perhaps TRBD1 (6 bases). The CDR3 spans 13 residues. Trimming removed 5 bases at V and 8 bases at J, with 15 bases between. Germline V gene sequence: CDR1 SEHNR, CDR2 FQNEAQ (reference sequence). CDR3 DNA sequence: TGTGCCAGCAGCCCTACAGGGTCGGAGGGCTACACCTTC. Translation gives CASSPTGSEGYTF.

The rearrangement joins TRBV21-1 to TRBJ2-7; the D call TRBD2 from the table was never checked on the DNA. TRBV21-1 is shown as a pseudogene. There are 13 residues in the CDR3. DNA for the CDR3: TGTGCCAGCAGCAGGTCTAGCGGGTACGAGCAGTACTTC. Translating it yields CASSRSSGYEQYF.

This clone turned up a few times. The CDR3 DNA reads as TGTGCAAGTCCTCTTATCACCGGGGAGCTGTTTTTT. This codes for CASPLITGELFF. The chain joins TRBV12-2 to TRBJ2-2; no DNA check was done on the table's D call, TRBD2. TRBV12-2 is a recognized pseudogene. The CDR3 has 12 amino acids.

The rearrangement links TRBV7-9 to TRBJ2-2, with 13 positions matching TRBD2. V lost 4 bases, J lost 6 bases, and 11 bases stayed unmatched. Germline CDR1 and CDR2: SEHNR and FQNEAQ (reference sequence). The CDR3 is 18 amino acids. CDR3 sequence (DNA): TGTGCCAGCAGCTCAGGGTGGACTAGCGGGGGTTCAGCCGGGGAGCTGTTTTTT. Amino acid sequence: CASSSGWTSGGSAGELFF.

This chain links TRBV28 with TRBJ2-3; 13 bases map to TRBD2. Looked up from germline, CDR1 is MDHEN and CDR2 is SYDVKM. The CDR3 totals 15 residues. V gave up 7 bases and J gave up 1 base; unmatched junction bases: 2. The CDR3, as DNA: TGTGCCAGCACGACTAGCGGGAGGCGCACAGATACGCAGTATTTT. This encodes CASTTSGRRTDTQYF.

In this sample, this clone turned up once. This sequence joins TRBV4-2 and TRBJ2-5, with a tentative D call TRBD2 (5 bases). Germline lookup yields CDR1 LGHNA and CDR2 YNFKEQ. V was shortened by 5 bases and J by 5 bases, with 12 bases between the two germline ends. This CDR3 contains 13 residues. For the CDR3, the DNA is TGTGCCAGCAGCTTACGGGAATGGGAGACCCAGTACTTC. Its protein is CASSLREWETQYF.

The chain links TRBV13 to TRBJ2-7; TRBD1 is a possible D gene (5 bases). The CDR3 is made up of 14 amino acids. Between the trimmed V and J ends, which lost 1 base and 4 bases, there was a span of 11 bases. Germline values: CDR1 PRHDT, CDR2 FYEKMQ (reference sequence). The CDR3 is CASSLVDSGYEQYF. The CDR3, as DNA: TGTGCCAGCAGCTTAGTCGACAGTGGATACGAGCAGTACTTC.

Points on this clone: This likely reflects a read error, since a far larger clone is one base away. The same CDR3 also results from other DNA sequences found in this sample. This chain joins TRBV28 and TRBJ2-3; D call uncertain. Trimming removed 3 bases from V and 7 bases from J, with 17 bases in between. Germline V gene sequence: CDR1 MDHEN, CDR2 SYDVKM. CDR3 size: 15 residues. Here the CDR3 reads CASSFTAQVRNTQYF. The DNA of the CDR3 is TGTGCCAGCAGTTTTACGGCCCAGGTCCGCAATACGCAGTATTTT.

CDR3 sequence reads: CASSLALLAGVADTQYF. The CDR3 DNA reads TGTGCCAGCAGTTTAGCCCTACTAGCGGGAGTGGCAGATACGCAGTATTTT. The chain employs TRBV27 and TRBJ2-3, with 11 bases lining up with TRBD2. The CDR3 runs to 17 residues. Germline CDR1 and CDR2: MNHEY and SMNVEV (reference sequence). Trimming removed 2 bases from V and 4 bases from J; junction bases left unmatched: 8.

The chain links TRBV9 to TRBJ1-2; maybe TRBD1 (6 bases). The CDR3 sequence is 16 residues long. Trimming shortened V by 0 bases and J by 0 bases, and 12 bases separated the two germline ends. Germline CDR1 reads SGDLS; CDR2 reads YYNGEE. The CDR3 DNA is TGTGCCAGCAGCGTAGAGCAGGGGTCAGCTAACTATGGCTACACCTTC. Translation: CASSVEQGSANYGYTF.

In DNA form, the CDR3 reads TGTGCCAGCTCACCGGCGGGAGCTGAGACCCAGTACTTC. This gives the protein CASSPAGAETQYF. The chain couples TRBV18 to TRBJ2-5; TRBD2 matches 7 bases. The CDR3 has 13 residues. From germline, CDR1 is KGHSH and CDR2 LQKENI. V gave up 3 bases and J gave up 5 bases; unmatched junction bases: 3.

The CDR3 protein is CASSPFNLQSDGYTF. The CDR3 nucleotides read TGTGCCAGCTCACCTTTTAACCTCCAAAGCGATGGCTACACCTTC. This rearrangement joins TRBV18 to TRBJ1-2; D remains ambiguous. The germline CDR1 and CDR2 sequences are KGHSH and LQKENI. V was cut by 3 bases and J by 6 bases, with 17 bases left in between. The CDR3 contains 15 residues.

This clone was seen just once. The chain recombines TRBV4-1 with TRBJ2-7, with 7 nucleotides matching TRBD2. The CDR3 covers 17 residues. Germline V gene lookup returns CDR1 MGHRA and CDR2 YSYEKL. The V gene end was trimmed by 2 bases and the J gene end by 0 bases; junction bases not matched to a gene: 10. CDR3 sequence (DNA): TGCGCCAGCAGCCAACCCCCCAGGGACTATTCCTCCTACGAGCAGTACTTC. Protein product: CASSQPPRDYSSYEQYF.

As to this clone: Here the CDR3 omits its conserved ending phenylalanine or tryptophan, so a read error is the likely source. V usage is TRBV29-1 and J usage is TRBJ1-1; D not resolved. V lost 7 bases and J lost 2, with 11 bases in between. The CDR3 sequence is 12 residues long. Germline values: CDR1 SQVTM, CDR2 ANQGSEA. The CDR3 spells CSAKRGNTEAFL. DNA for the CDR3: TGCAGCGCCAAACGGGGTAACACTGAAGCTTTCCTT.

This clone came up a few times. A much larger clone sits a single nucleotide away, making a read error possible. The chain employs TRBV28 and TRBJ1-2; 9 positions match TRBD1. CDR1 is MDHEN, CDR2 SYDVKM, per germline. This CDR3 contains 12 residues. Unmatched junction bases numbered 1, after V lost 6 bases and J lost 5 bases. As DNA, the CDR3 is TGTGCCAGCAGGACAGGGGGATATGGCTACACCTTC. Its protein product is CASRTGGYGYTF.

The CDR3 region is CATGRALRNNEQFF. The CDR3 bases are TGTGCCACCGGGAGGGCTCTAAGAAACAATGAGCAGTTCTTC. The V gene is TRBV6-1, the J gene TRBJ2-1, with 8 bases matching TRBD2. The CDR3 contains 14 residues. Trimming took 10 bases from V and 5 from J; bases not matched to a gene: 10. Germline lookup yields CDR1 MNHNS and CDR2 SASEGT.